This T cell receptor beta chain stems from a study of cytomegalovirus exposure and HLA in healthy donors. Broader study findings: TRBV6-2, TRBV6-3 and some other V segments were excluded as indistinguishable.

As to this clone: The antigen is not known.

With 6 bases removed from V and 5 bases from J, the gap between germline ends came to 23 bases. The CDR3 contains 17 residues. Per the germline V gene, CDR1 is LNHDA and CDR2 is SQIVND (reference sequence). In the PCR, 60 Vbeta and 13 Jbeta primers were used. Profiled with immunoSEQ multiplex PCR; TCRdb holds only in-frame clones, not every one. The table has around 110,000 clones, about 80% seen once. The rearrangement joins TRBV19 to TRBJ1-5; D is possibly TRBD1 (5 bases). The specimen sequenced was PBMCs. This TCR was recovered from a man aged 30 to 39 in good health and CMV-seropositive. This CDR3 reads CASSPFGGSDFDQPQHF. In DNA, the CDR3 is TGTGCCAGTAGCCCTTTCGGGGGTTCTGATTTCGATCAGCCCCAGCATTTT.